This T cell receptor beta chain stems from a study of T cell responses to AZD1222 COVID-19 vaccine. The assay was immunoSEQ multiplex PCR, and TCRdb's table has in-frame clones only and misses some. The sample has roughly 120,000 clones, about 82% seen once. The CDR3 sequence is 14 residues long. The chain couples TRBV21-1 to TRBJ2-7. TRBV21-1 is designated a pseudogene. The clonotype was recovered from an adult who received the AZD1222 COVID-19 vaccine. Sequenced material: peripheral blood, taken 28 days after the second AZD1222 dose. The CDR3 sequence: CASSAGPWFYEQYF. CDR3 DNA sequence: TGTGCCAGCAGCGCCGGGCCCTGGTTCTACGAGCAGTACTTC.